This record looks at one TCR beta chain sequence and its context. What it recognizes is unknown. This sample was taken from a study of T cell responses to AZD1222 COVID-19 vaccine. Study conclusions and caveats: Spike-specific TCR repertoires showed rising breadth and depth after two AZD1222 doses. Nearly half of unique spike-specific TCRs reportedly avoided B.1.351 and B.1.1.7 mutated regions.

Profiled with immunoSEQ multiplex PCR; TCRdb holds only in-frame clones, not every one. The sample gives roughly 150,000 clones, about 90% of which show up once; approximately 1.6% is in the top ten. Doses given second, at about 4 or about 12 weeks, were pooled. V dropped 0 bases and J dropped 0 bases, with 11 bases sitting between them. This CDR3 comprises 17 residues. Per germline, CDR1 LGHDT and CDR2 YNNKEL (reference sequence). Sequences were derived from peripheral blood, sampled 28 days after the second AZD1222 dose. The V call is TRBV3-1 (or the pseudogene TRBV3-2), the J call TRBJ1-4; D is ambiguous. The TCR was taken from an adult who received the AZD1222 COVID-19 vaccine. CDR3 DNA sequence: TGTGCCAGCAGCCAAGATTGGTCAGCTGCAACTAATGAAAAACTGTTTTTT. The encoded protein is CASSQDWSAATNEKLFF.